This T cell receptor (beta chain) was observed in a study of T-cell reconstitution after alpha-beta-depleted transplantation in children. Looked up from germline, CDR1 is SEHNR and CDR2 is FQNEAQ (reference sequence). Deletions cut 6 bases from V and 3 bases from J, with 14 bases between. CDR3 length: 14 amino acids. Whole-study results and caveats: There were reportedly several hundred expanded graft clones from which alpha-beta T cells came about two months after transplant. It was newly produced T cells that mostly accounted for T-cell counts and diversity one year after transplant. Recipient T cells and thymic progenitors that survived gave rise to the high TCRbeta diversity observed at day 60 in some patients.

Preparation of the TCRbeta library used unique molecular identifiers. TCRdb independently ran MiXCR on the PCR reads; one entry per CDR3 protein. The table has over 200,000 distinct CDR3 sequences, approximately 11% seen once. Ten or more counts support this clonotype. Its antigen remains unidentified. The receptor's source is a child less than two years old with acute myeloid leukemia, due to receive a stem cell transplant. Sequencing was performed on PBMCs, taken before TCRalphabeta/CD19-depleted stem cell transplant. The chain carries TRBV7-9 and TRBJ2-5; maybe TRBD2 (5 bases). Written as DNA, the CDR3 is TGTGCCAGCAGTATCGGGAATGTGGAAGAGACCCAGTACTTC. As protein: CASSIGNVEETQYF.